What follows is one T cell receptor beta chain and its context. These data come from a study of blood T cell repertoires in COVID-19. Turning to the study itself: Researchers got acute and convalescent COVID-19 samples from the United States, Italy and Spain.

CDR3 size: 12 residues. Germline V gene lookup returns CDR1 SEHNR and CDR2 FQNEAQ (reference sequence). Trimming took 8 bases from V and 2 from J, leaving 9 bases between them. The data were produced by immunoSEQ multiplex PCR, yet TCRdb's version contains in-frame clones alone and is incomplete. The table includes around 330,000 clones, about nine tenths detected once. The sequence was obtained from a woman aged 25 to 39 with COVID-19, enrolled during active disease. This chain joins TRBV7-9 and TRBJ1-2, with D perhaps matching TRBD1 (5 bases). Sequences were obtained from peripheral blood. CDR3: CASGRQNYGYTF. For the CDR3, the DNA is TGTGCCAGCGGTAGACAGAACTATGGCTACACCTTC.